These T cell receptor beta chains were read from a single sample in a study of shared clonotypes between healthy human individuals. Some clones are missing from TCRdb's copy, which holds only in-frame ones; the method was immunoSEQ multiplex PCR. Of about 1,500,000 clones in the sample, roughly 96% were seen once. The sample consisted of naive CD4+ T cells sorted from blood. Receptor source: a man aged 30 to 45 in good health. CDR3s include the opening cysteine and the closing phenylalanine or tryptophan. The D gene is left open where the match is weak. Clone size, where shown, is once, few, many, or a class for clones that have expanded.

TGTGCCAGCAGTACCGGGGACTTCGGATCCTACAATGAGCAGTTCTTC,CASSTGDFGSYNEQFF,.,TRBV28,TRBJ2-1,.
TGTGCCAGCCGGGGGGGTAACTATGGCTACACCTTC,CASRGGNYGYTF,.,TRBV7-8,TRBJ1-2,.
TGCAGCGTTGGCGGGAGGTACAATGAGCAGTTCTTC,CSVGGRYNEQFF,.,TRBV29-1,TRBJ2-1,TRBD2
TGTGCCAGCAGCCGGGGGGCTAGCGGTCAGAACACCGGGGAGCTGTTTTTT,CASSRGASGQNTGELFF,.,TRBV4-2,TRBJ2-2,.
TGTGCCAGCAGTCGAGGGGTGTCTGGGGCCAACGTCCTGACTTTC,CASSRGVSGANVLTF,.,TRBV6-1,TRBJ2-6,.
TGTGCCAGCATAGGGGAGGGTCCCCACTCCTACAATGAGCAGTTCTTC,CASIGEGPHSYNEQFF,.,TRBV28,TRBJ2-1,TRBD2
TGTGCCAGCAGCGGGACTAGCGGGACATGGAATGAGCAGTTCTTC,CASSGTSGTWNEQFF,once,TRBV7-3,TRBJ2-1,TRBD2
TGCGCCAGCACCACCGGGACAGGGGCTATGAACACTGAAGCTTTCTTT,CASTTGTGAMNTEAFF,.,TRBV5-1,TRBJ1-1,TRBD1
TGTGCCAGCAGCGCCGCCGGGACACCTGTCTACGAGCAGTACTTC,CASSAAGTPVYEQYF,.,TRBV11-1,TRBJ2-7,.
TGTGCCTGGAGCAAGGACAGTTACGAGCAGTACTTC,CAWSKDSYEQYF,.,TRBV30,TRBJ2-7,.
TGTGCCAGTAAACATACCGGGGCAAAACAAGAGACCCAGTACTTC,CASKHTGAKQETQYF,.,TRBV19,TRBJ2-5,.
TGTGCCAGCAGCTTAGAGCAGGGTACCTACGAGCAGTACTTC,CASSLEQGTYEQYF,.,TRBV7-6,TRBJ2-7,.